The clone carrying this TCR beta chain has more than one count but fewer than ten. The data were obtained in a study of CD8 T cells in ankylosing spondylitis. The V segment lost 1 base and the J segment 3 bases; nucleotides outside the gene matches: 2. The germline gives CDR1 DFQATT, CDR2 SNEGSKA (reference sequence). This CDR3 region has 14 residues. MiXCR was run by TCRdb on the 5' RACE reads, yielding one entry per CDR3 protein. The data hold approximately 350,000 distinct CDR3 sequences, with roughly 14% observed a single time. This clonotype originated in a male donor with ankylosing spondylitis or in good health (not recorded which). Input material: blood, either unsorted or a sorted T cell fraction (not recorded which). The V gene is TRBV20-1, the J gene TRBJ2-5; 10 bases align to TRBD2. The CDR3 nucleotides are TGCAGTGCTAGAGGAGCGGGGGGGAAAGAGACCCAGTACTTC. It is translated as CSARGAGGKETQYF.